One T cell receptor (beta chain) is described in this entry. No antigen is known for it. Nothing much larger sits one base from this clone, and base qualities are not available. Each collaborating institution followed its own protocols to collect whole blood in K2EDTA tubes. Collaborator samples were shipped for TCRbeta analysis as frozen whole blood, isolated PBMCs, or DNA extracted from either sample type. The data were obtained in a study of blood T cell repertoires in COVID-19 (TCRdb year 2020). About the full investigation: Samples covering the acute and convalescent phases of COVID-19 were provided by collaborators in the United States, Italy and Spain. The material from the prospective study consisted of cDNA or gDNA derived from T cells, B-cell-depleted T cells, or PBMCs. Subjects who had been exposed to COVID-19, were actively infected with it, or had recovered from it provided the deeply sampled blood TCRbeta repertoires that made up the dataset. The repertoires were released in a freely available public database meant as a resource for research on the immune response to SARS-CoV-2. Samples were obtained from the ongoing ImmuneRACE study (first 160 participants) and from about 1,300 subjects provided by 6 global collaborators. Sample metadata almost always included a de-identified subject ID, COVID-19 status, age in years and sex. Where available, HLA class I and class II types were taken from metadata supplied by the sample provider and were not determined by assay-based typing.

General study outcomes and caveats: Clinical and demographic metadata were provided uncurated, with the amount varying by source and participant.

TCRbeta CDR3 regions were amplified from genomic DNA by means of the immunoSEQ Assay, a bias-controlled multiplex PCR. In the paper's pipeline: Within the assay, amplification of reference gene primers was used to estimate how many nucleated cells each sample contained. To quantify the absolute abundance of each unique TCRbeta CDR3 rearrangement, sequence reads were collapsed and filtered. For each sample, productive Simpson clonality was calculated as the square root of Simpson's diversity index over productive rearrangements. TCRdb retrieved this table from immuneACCESS and kept in-frame rearrangements only. Not all clones are present; in checked studies, unresolved V genes account for under half, and no reason is known for the remainder. The V and J calls and clone size are taken from that table; D and trimming were inferred from the DNA. The sample contains about 77,000 clones, 60% to 80% of them found a single time. The top ten clonotypes cover roughly 15% of the sample.

The CDR3 has 17 amino acids, counting the end cysteine and phenylalanine. Only CDR3 DNA is held: 51 bases, read in frame from base 1. V loses 3 bases, J loses 0 bases, and the germline ends lie 15 bases apart. CDR1 SGHTA and CDR2 FQGNSA are derived from the germline V gene. The source of this sequence is a man aged 65-85 years with active or convalescent COVID-19. The rearrangement combines TRBV7-2 with TRBJ1-3, with TRBD1 tentatively as D gene (6 bases match). The sequenced sample consisted of peripheral blood. The DNA sequence is given as TGTGCCAGCAGCTTGACGGCTGACAGGAACTCTGGAAACACCATATATTTT. Its amino acids are CASSLTADRNSGNTIYF.